This T cell receptor beta chain was sequenced in a study of graft-versus-host responses after intestinal transplantation. Study-level information: Recipients received multivisceral, liver-intestinal, or isolated intestinal transplants. Recipients were all induced with anti-thymocyte globulin, then given tacrolimus and steroids for about 3 years. Whole-study findings and limits: Peak levels of circulating GvH clones tracked with early post-transplant HvG declines. Allografts of one patient group, those with graft-donor T cell macrochimerism, had high graft-versus-host to host-versus-graft clonal ratios.

The method was immunoSEQ multiplex PCR; TCRdb's version includes in-frame clones alone and lacks a portion of them. The sample shows about 70,000 clones, about 90% of them seen only once. Concerning this clone: Its antigen is not identified.

V lost 3 bases and J 3 bases, leaving 11 bases between the germline ends. Looked up from germline, CDR1 is SQVTM and CDR2 is ANQGSEA. CDR3 length: 14 residues. The sample here was unstimulated CD8+ T cells sorted from spleen or lymph node cells, taken before transplant. This TCR was sampled from a human donor who was the organ donor for an intestinal transplant. The chain couples TRBV29-1 to TRBJ2-2, with a weak D call TRBD1 (7 bases). The chain's CDR3 is CSVEEGAYTGELFF. The CDR3 DNA is TGCAGCGTTGAGGAGGGGGCGTACACCGGGGAGCTGTTTTTT.